The rows below give T cell receptor beta chains drawn from one sample of a study of shared clonotypes between healthy human individuals. Sequencing was performed with immunoSEQ multiplex PCR; in TCRdb, only in-frame clones are kept and a portion is missing. The sample comprises about 87,000 clones, over 40% of which are singletons, and roughly 16% rests with the top ten. Sequencing used PBMCs. These receptors were obtained from a woman aged 40 to 50 in good health. Some clones in this sample may be carry-over from other donors' samples. Both conserved end residues are part of each CDR3. The D gene is left open where the match is weak. The size of a clone is reported for some rows only, either as once, few or many, or as a class for expanded clones.

J gene: TRBJ2-2
V gene: TRBV4-3
D gene: -
clone size: many
CDR3 protein: CASSPLPGPHTGELFF
CDR3 DNA: TGCGCCAGCAGCCCACTCCCGGGACCTCACACCGGGGAGCTGTTTTTT

J gene: TRBJ2-7
V gene: TRBV28
D gene: -
clone size: many
CDR3 protein: CASSLSGGITYEQYF
CDR3 DNA: TGTGCCAGCAGTTTATCGGGCGGTATAACCTACGAGCAGTACTTC

J gene: TRBJ1-4
V gene: TRBV14
D gene: TRBD1
clone size: -
CDR3 protein: CASSPRTGGAEKLFF
CDR3 DNA: TGTGCCAGCAGCCCCCGTACAGGGGGCGCGGAAAAACTGTTTTTT

J gene: TRBJ2-6
V gene: TRBV7-8
D gene: -
clone size: -
CDR3 protein: CASTRGHATSGANVLTF
CDR3 DNA: TGTGCCAGCACCCGAGGGCACGCCACCTCTGGGGCCAACGTCCTGACTTTC

J gene: TRBJ2-3
V gene: TRBV4-2
D gene: TRBD2
clone size: -
CDR3 protein: CASRRLAGDTDTQYF
CDR3 DNA: TGTGCCAGCAGACGACTAGCGGGAGACACAGATACGCAGTATTTT

J gene: TRBJ2-2
V gene: TRBV2
D gene: -
clone size: -
CDR3 protein: CASSEGQGRAGELFF
CDR3 DNA: TGTGCCAGCAGTGAGGGGCAGGGGAGGGCCGGGGAGCTGTTTTTT

J gene: TRBJ2-3
V gene: TRBV7-9
D gene: -
clone size: -
CDR3 protein: CASSLSAGGIGGDTQYF
CDR3 DNA: TGTGCCAGCAGCTTATCGGCTGGCGGGATAGGGGGAGATACGCAGTATTTT

J gene: TRBJ1-2
V gene: TRBV27
D gene: TRBD1
clone size: few
CDR3 protein: CASSPPITGQGLGGYTF
CDR3 DNA: TGTGCCAGCAGTCCACCCATCACCGGACAGGGACTAGGTGGCTACACCTTC

J gene: TRBJ1-3
V gene: TRBV18
D gene: -
clone size: -
CDR3 protein: CASQPTTGNTIYF
CDR3 DNA: TGTGCCAGCCAGCCTACCACTGGAAACACCATATATTTT

J gene: TRBJ1-1
V gene: TRBV5-1
D gene: TRBD1
clone size: many
CDR3 protein: CASSSFGTGAEAFF
CDR3 DNA: TGCGCCAGCAGCTCCTTCGGGACAGGGGCTGAAGCTTTCTTT

J gene: TRBJ2-3
V gene: TRBV6-1
D gene: TRBD1
clone size: -
CDR3 protein: CASSPGQGTDTQYF
CDR3 DNA: TGTGCCAGCTCCCCAGGACAGGGGACAGATACGCAGTATTTT

J gene: TRBJ2-6
V gene: TRBV28
D gene: -
clone size: few
CDR3 protein: CASRMSSGANVLTF
CDR3 DNA: TGTGCCAGCAGGATGAGCTCTGGGGCCAACGTCCTGACTTTC

J gene: TRBJ2-3
V gene: TRBV29-1
D gene: TRBD1
clone size: medium-sized
CDR3 protein: CSARQGGTDTQYF
CDR3 DNA: TGCAGCGCAAGACAGGGGGGCACAGATACGCAGTATTTT

J gene: TRBJ2-5
V gene: TRBV7-3
D gene: -
clone size: -
CDR3 protein: CASSSSSSLGETQYF
CDR3 DNA: TGTGCCAGCAGCTCTAGTTCCTCACTGGGCGAGACCCAGTACTTC

J gene: TRBJ2-7
V gene: TRBV20-1
D gene: -
clone size: many
CDR3 protein: CSAGGPLEQYF
CDR3 DNA: TGCAGTGCTGGGGGTCCCCTGGAGCAGTACTTC

J gene: TRBJ1-1
V gene: TRBV7-9
D gene: -
clone size: many
CDR3 protein: CASSLRGQKNTEAFF
CDR3 DNA: TGTGCCAGCAGCTTAAGAGGTCAAAAGAACACTGAAGCTTTCTTT

J gene: TRBJ1-5
V gene: TRBV30
D gene: -
clone size: -
CDR3 protein: CAWSGGRNQPQHF
CDR3 DNA: TGTGCCTGGAGCGGGGGCCGGAATCAGCCCCAGCATTTT

J gene: TRBJ2-7
V gene: TRBV27
D gene: -
clone size: -
CDR3 protein: CASSFDVTYEQYF
CDR3 DNA: TGTGCCAGCAGTTTTGACGTAACCTACGAGCAGTACTTC

J gene: TRBJ2-7
V gene: TRBV19
D gene: TRBD1
clone size: -
CDR3 protein: CASSFRTGASYEQYF
CDR3 DNA: TGTGCCAGTAGTTTCCGGACAGGGGCTTCCTACGAGCAGTACTTC

J gene: TRBJ2-3
V gene: TRBV9
D gene: -
clone size: many
CDR3 protein: CASSVQWGSDTQYF
CDR3 DNA: TGTGCCAGCAGCGTCCAATGGGGCTCAGATACGCAGTATTTT

J gene: TRBJ1-1
V gene: TRBV5-1
D gene: -
clone size: many
CDR3 protein: CASSLRTFTEAFF
CDR3 DNA: TGCGCCAGCAGCTTGAGGACATTCACTGAAGCTTTCTTT

J gene: TRBJ1-2
V gene: TRBV30
D gene: -
clone size: -
CDR3 protein: CAWRLGSYGYTF
CDR3 DNA: TGTGCCTGGAGGTTAGGGAGCTATGGCTACACCTTC

J gene: TRBJ1-1
V gene: TRBV18
D gene: -
clone size: -
CDR3 protein: CASSSRGQLNTEAFF
CDR3 DNA: TGTGCCAGCTCATCACGCGGACAGTTGAACACTGAAGCTTTCTTT

J gene: TRBJ1-2
V gene: TRBV6-5
D gene: -
clone size: -
CDR3 protein: CASMSYASSNYGYTF
CDR3 DNA: TGTGCCAGCATGTCGTATGCGTCGTCTAACTATGGCTACACCTTC

J gene: TRBJ2-1
V gene: TRBV11-2
D gene: -
clone size: -
CDR3 protein: CASSSFGLSYNEQFF
CDR3 DNA: TGTGCCAGCAGTAGCTTTGGGCTTTCCTACAATGAGCAGTTCTTC

J gene: TRBJ2-7
V gene: TRBV6-1
D gene: -
clone size: many
CDR3 protein: CASSEQEEGYEQYF
CDR3 DNA: TGTGCCAGCAGTGAACAAGAGGAGGGCTACGAGCAGTACTTC

J gene: TRBJ2-7
V gene: TRBV28
D gene: -
clone size: -
CDR3 protein: CASSRVVTYEQYF
CDR3 DNA: TGTGCCAGCTCTCGCGTCGTGACCTACGAGCAGTACTTC

J gene: TRBJ2-1
V gene: TRBV29-1
D gene: -
clone size: -
CDR3 protein: CSYLLANEQFF
CDR3 DNA: TGCAGCTACCTGTTGGCCAATGAGCAGTTCTTC

J gene: TRBJ2-7
V gene: TRBV9
D gene: -
clone size: -
CDR3 protein: CASAQTSRSDEQYF
CDR3 DNA: TGTGCCAGCGCCCAAACGTCTCGTTCGGACGAGCAGTACTTC

J gene: TRBJ2-7
V gene: TRBV27
D gene: TRBD2
clone size: -
CDR3 protein: CASRSKREGTYEQYF
CDR3 DNA: TGTGCCAGCAGATCCAAGCGGGAGGGAACCTACGAGCAGTACTTC

J gene: TRBJ2-3
V gene: TRBV7-9
D gene: -
clone size: -
CDR3 protein: CASSLQGASTDTQYF
CDR3 DNA: TGTGCTAGCAGCTTACAAGGGGCGAGCACAGATACGCAGTATTTT

J gene: TRBJ2-3
V gene: TRBV7-3
D gene: TRBD2
clone size: -
CDR3 protein: CASSLRLSGADTQYF
CDR3 DNA: TGTGCCAGCAGCTTAAGACTAAGCGGGGCAGATACGCAGTATTTT

J gene: TRBJ1-2
V gene: TRBV6-5
D gene: TRBD1
clone size: few
CDR3 protein: CASSRTGGDGYTF
CDR3 DNA: TGTGCCAGCAGTCGGACAGGGGGAGATGGCTACACCTTC

J gene: TRBJ1-1
V gene: TRBV29-1
D gene: -
clone size: -
CDR3 protein: CSVALQGNTEAFF
CDR3 DNA: TGCAGCGTAGCTCTACAGGGTAACACTGAAGCTTTCTTT

J gene: TRBJ2-7
V gene: TRBV7-9
D gene: -
clone size: -
CDR3 protein: CASSTQGSYEQYF
CDR3 DNA: TGTGCCAGCAGCACCCAGGGATCCTACGAGCAGTACTTC

J gene: TRBJ2-7
V gene: TRBV6-4
D gene: TRBD2
clone size: -
CDR3 protein: CASSWRSSGGYEQYF
CDR3 DNA: TGTGCCAGCAGTTGGCGATCTAGCGGGGGTTACGAGCAGTACTTC

J gene: TRBJ1-1
V gene: TRBV7-6
D gene: -
clone size: -
CDR3 protein: CASSLGFRFTEAFF
CDR3 DNA: TGTGCCAGCAGCCTGGGTTTTAGGTTCACTGAAGCTTTCTTT

J gene: TRBJ2-4
V gene: TRBV18
D gene: -
clone size: -
CDR3 protein: CASSRPGGTGNIQYF
CDR3 DNA: TGTGCCAGCTCACGTCCAGGGGGGACCGGAAACATTCAGTACTTC

J gene: TRBJ1-1
V gene: TRBV10-3
D gene: -
clone size: -
CDR3 protein: CASQVIGNTEAFF
CDR3 DNA: TGTGCCAGCCAGGTAATCGGGAACACTGAAGCTTTCTTT

J gene: TRBJ1-1
V gene: TRBV2
D gene: -
clone size: -
CDR3 protein: CASSVTGSTEAFF
CDR3 DNA: TGTGCCAGCAGTGTGACAGGTAGCACTGAAGCTTTCTTT

J gene: TRBJ2-7
V gene: TRBV4-2
D gene: TRBD1
clone size: -
CDR3 protein: CASSLRQGGYEQYF
CDR3 DNA: TGTGCCAGCAGCCTCCGACAGGGCGGCTACGAGCAGTACTTC

J gene: TRBJ2-5
V gene: TRBV15
D gene: -
clone size: many
CDR3 protein: CATSREEETQYF
CDR3 DNA: TGTGCCACCAGCAGAGAGGAAGAGACCCAGTACTTC

J gene: TRBJ2-7
V gene: TRBV25-1
D gene: TRBD2
clone size: few
CDR3 protein: CASTSGSSYEQYF
CDR3 DNA: TGTGCCAGCACTAGCGGGAGCTCCTACGAGCAGTACTTC

J gene: TRBJ2-7
V gene: TRBV7-9
D gene: -
clone size: -
CDR3 protein: CASSLAPTVATYEQYF
CDR3 DNA: TGTGCCAGCAGCTTGGCCCCGACAGTCGCGACCTACGAGCAGTACTTC

J gene: TRBJ1-2
V gene: TRBV15
D gene: TRBD1
clone size: -
CDR3 protein: CATSRRQGANGYTF
CDR3 DNA: TGTGCCACCAGCAGAAGACAGGGGGCTAATGGCTACACCTTC

J gene: TRBJ2-3
V gene: TRBV6-5
D gene: TRBD1
clone size: -
CDR3 protein: CASRQGAWTDTQYF
CDR3 DNA: TGTGCCAGCCGACAGGGGGCTTGGACAGATACGCAGTATTTT

J gene: TRBJ1-5
V gene: TRBV18
D gene: TRBD1
clone size: many
CDR3 protein: CASSPGTASNQPQHF
CDR3 DNA: TGTGCCAGCTCACCGGGGACAGCTAGCAATCAGCCCCAGCATTTT

J gene: TRBJ2-3
V gene: TRBV6-5
D gene: -
clone size: -
CDR3 protein: CASSPGLGSTDTQYF
CDR3 DNA: TGTGCCAGCAGCCCAGGGTTGGGTAGCACAGATACGCAGTATTTT

J gene: TRBJ2-7
V gene: TRBV28
D gene: TRBD1
clone size: -
CDR3 protein: CASSSGQGTDEQYF
CDR3 DNA: TGTGCCAGCAGTTCGGGACAGGGGACCGACGAGCAGTACTTC

J gene: TRBJ2-7
V gene: TRBV18
D gene: TRBD1
clone size: many
CDR3 protein: CASSPPGQRYEQYF
CDR3 DNA: TGTGCCAGCTCTCCTCCGGGACAGCGCTACGAGCAGTACTTC

J gene: TRBJ1-1
V gene: TRBV30
D gene: -
clone size: -
CDR3 protein: CAWSRRRVMNTEAFF
CDR3 DNA: TGTGCCTGGAGTAGACGAAGGGTCATGAACACTGAAGCTTTCTTT

J gene: TRBJ1-3
V gene: TRBV2
D gene: -
clone size: few
CDR3 protein: CASSVNTIYF
CDR3 DNA: TGTGCCAGCAGTGTCAACACCATATATTTT

J gene: TRBJ2-1
V gene: TRBV7-9
D gene: TRBD2
clone size: few
CDR3 protein: CASSLYGTRLFF
CDR3 DNA: TGTGCCAGCAGCTTATATGGGACTAGACTGTTCTTC

J gene: TRBJ2-3
V gene: TRBV15
D gene: -
clone size: few
CDR3 protein: CATSRDSGSDTQYF
CDR3 DNA: TGTGCCACCAGCAGAGATTCCGGGTCAGATACGCAGTATTTT

J gene: TRBJ2-1
V gene: TRBV28
D gene: -
clone size: -
CDR3 protein: CASSLSYNEQFF
CDR3 DNA: TGTGCCAGCAGTTTGTCCTACAATGAGCAGTTCTTC

J gene: TRBJ1-5
V gene: TRBV27
D gene: -
clone size: many
CDR3 protein: CASRELGNQPQHF
CDR3 DNA: TGTGCCAGCAGGGAGTTGGGGAATCAGCCCCAGCATTTT

J gene: TRBJ1-4
V gene: TRBV5-1
D gene: -
clone size: few
CDR3 protein: CASSWTHHRNEKLFF
CDR3 DNA: TGCGCCAGCAGCTGGACCCACCACAGAAATGAAAAACTGTTTTTT

J gene: TRBJ2-1
V gene: TRBV7-3
D gene: -
clone size: medium-sized
CDR3 protein: CASSLASDNEQFF
CDR3 DNA: TGTGCCAGCAGCTTAGCTAGCGACAATGAGCAGTTCTTC

J gene: TRBJ1-5
V gene: TRBV30
D gene: -
clone size: many
CDR3 protein: CAWSFGANQPQHF
CDR3 DNA: TGTGCCTGGAGTTTCGGGGCAAATCAGCCCCAGCATTTT